This passage covers 5 T cell receptor beta chains from one sample sequenced in a study of Ad26.COV2.S vaccination and SARS-CoV-2 variants. Produced via immunoSEQ multiplex PCR; TCRdb's table is partial and in-frame only. The sample holds some 320,000 clones, 70% to 90% seen once. Documented treatment: some 20 received Ad26.COV2.S at low or high dose, single or two shots; 5 received placebo; per-sample allocation not given. Collection of samples fell on day 63 after the first vaccine or placebo injection. The sample consisted of peripheral blood, taken in a trial of Ad26.COV2.S vaccine versus placebo. These TCRs come from a person aged 18-60 years who received the Ad26.COV2.S COVID-19 vaccine or a placebo.

This clone was seen only a few times. The rearrangement uses TRBV6-1 and TRBJ1-4, with D unclear. With 0 bases removed from V and 5 bases from J, the gap between germline ends came to 19 bases. Germline V gene data show CDR1 as MNHNS and CDR2 as SASEGT. The CDR3 covers 18 residues. The CDR3 is CASSEATLLSTGNEKLFF. In nucleotides, the CDR3 is TGTGCCAGCAGTGAAGCGACTCTTCTTTCCACGGGGAATGAAAAACTGTTTTTT.

The chain joins TRBV19 to TRBJ1-4; tentatively, D is TRBD1 (5 bases). V lost 7 bases to trimming and J lost 8 bases, with 17 bases between them. CDR1 and CDR2 (germline): LNHDA, SQIVND (reference sequence). The CDR3 covers 14 residues. The DNA of the CDR3 is TGTGCCAGTACAGGGCGGGGTTCGCGGGAAAAACTGTTTTTT. It yields the protein CASTGRGSREKLFF.

The genes are TRBV3-1 (or the pseudogene TRBV3-2) and TRBJ2-1; the match to TRBD1 covers 7 bases. This CDR3 spans 16 amino acids. The trim removed 3 bases at V and 2 bases at J, leaving 7 bases unmatched. Per the germline V gene, CDR1 is LGHDT and CDR2 is YNNKEL (reference sequence). The CDR3 reads CASSHHRDRTYNEQFF. CDR3 coding DNA: TGTGCCAGCAGCCACCATCGGGACAGAACCTACAATGAGCAGTTCTTC.

This clone has a handful of counts. The chain is built from TRBV7-2 and TRBJ2-7; 10 nucleotides match TRBD1. V lost 2 bases, J lost 3 bases, and 7 bases stayed unmatched. This CDR3 is 16 amino acids long. Per the germline V gene, CDR1 is SGHTA and CDR2 is FQGNSA. Here the CDR3 reads CASSLTPGQGNYEQYF. CDR3 sequence (DNA): TGTGCCAGCAGCTTAACTCCGGGACAGGGGAACTACGAGCAGTACTTC.

This clone was seen only once. Just one base apart from a much larger clone, this may be a read error. V and J are TRBV12-3 or TRBV12-4 and TRBJ1-2; no firm D call. CDR3 size: 13 residues. V dropped 1 base and J dropped 1 base, with 4 bases sitting between them. CDR3 DNA sequence: TGTGCCAGCAGTTTAGGGAGTAACTATGGCTACACCTTC. Its translation is CASSLGSNYGYTF.